The 8 T cell receptor beta chains below come from one sample, sequenced in a study of post-analysis software for immune sequencing data. Unique molecular identifiers were carried by the TCR beta cDNA libraries. One entry per CDR3 protein, called by TCRdb with MiXCR from the PCR reads. The table has about 540,000 distinct CDR3 sequences, around a third seen once. The study's findings and limits: With TRBV5-6, TRBV5-1 and TRBV20-1 included, about five TRBV segments were more frequent in patients than in controls.

These receptors lack a known antigen. Sequencing was performed on blood. These receptors all stem from a girl aged 2 to 17 with multiple sclerosis.

A few counts support this clonotype. One junction end disagrees with the germline gene, perhaps due to a read error. This chain links TRBV7-2 with TRBJ1-6; no reliable D call. Germline assignment: CDR1 SGHTA and CDR2 FQGNSA. The CDR3 spans 15 residues. CDR3 sequence reads: CASSLIGPRNSPLHF. In DNA form, the CDR3 reads TGTGCCAGCAGCTTAATCGGGCCGAGGAATTCGCCCCTCCACTTT.

Points on this clonotype: One base away lies a much larger clone, so this may be a sequencing read error. The chain carries TRBV20-1 and TRBJ2-1; 15 bases fit TRBD2. Germline CDR1 is DFQATT and CDR2 is SNEGSKA (reference sequence). The CDR3 sequence is 16 residues long. The CDR3 DNA reads as TGCAGTACTAGGGCGGGACTAGCGGGGGGCTACAATGAGCAGTTCTTC. Translated: CSTRAGLAGGYNEQFF.

A single count supports this clonotype. V usage is TRBV19 and J usage is TRBJ2-5, with 7 bases identical to TRBD1. Germline V gene data show CDR1 as LNHDA and CDR2 as SQIVND (reference sequence). J was trimmed by 1 base and V by 6 bases; bases with no gene match: 8. The CDR3 is 15 residues long. CDR3 residues: CASSPPYRGQETQYF. Written as DNA, the CDR3 is TGTGCCAGTAGCCCTCCCTACAGGGGCCAAGAGACCCAGTACTTC.

Only a few counts were recorded for this clonotype. The V call is TRBV5-1, the J call TRBJ1-1; TRBD1 is a possible D gene (5 bases). The germline V gene has CDR1 SGHRS and CDR2 YFSETQ. V lost 2 bases and J lost 4, with 12 bases in between. The CDR3 is made up of 14 amino acids. The CDR3 DNA follows: TGCGCCAGCAGCTTATTTCGGGGCTCCACTGAAGCTTTCTTT. Protein sequence: CASSLFRGSTEAFF.

This clonotype was detected once. The V gene is TRBV20-1, the J gene TRBJ2-5; TRBD2 matches 9 bases. Germline V gene lookup returns CDR1 DFQATT and CDR2 SNEGSKA (reference sequence). Trimming removed 3 bases from V and 11 bases from J; junction bases left unmatched: 16. There are 15 residues in the CDR3. CDR3 region: CSARSPSGVVNEQYF. CDR3 nucleotide sequence: TGCAGTGCTAGGAGTCCTAGCGGGGTAGTCAATGAGCAGTACTTC.

This clonotype has only a few counts. The genes are TRBV29-1 and TRBJ2-5, with 12 bases that match TRBD1. CDR3 length: 14 residues. V was clipped by 7 bases and J by 4 bases; unmatched bases: 7. From germline, CDR1 is SQVTM and CDR2 ANQGSEA. This CDR3 reads CSARDRGRGETQYF. The CDR3 coding sequence is TGCAGCGCTCGGGACAGGGGGCGCGGAGAGACCCAGTACTTC. The full variable domain, rest sourced from reference TRBV29-1 and TRBJ2-5, is SAVISQKPSRDICQRGTSLTIQCQVDSQVTMMFWYRQQPGQSLTLIATANQGSEATYESGFVIDKFPISRPNLTFSTLTVSNMSPEDSSIYLCSARDRGRGETQYFGPGTRLLVL.

This clonotype was detected only once. J is TRBJ1-1 and V is TRBV4-2; 8 bases are shared with TRBD1. Trimming cost V 3 bases and J 1 base; bases outside gene matches: 4. Germline lookup yields CDR1 LGHNA and CDR2 YNFKEQ. CDR3 size: 15 residues. The CDR3 loop is CASSQEGTGNTEAFF. The CDR3 region has the DNA TGTGCCAGCAGCCAGGAGGGGACAGGGAACACTGAAGCTTTCTTT.

V is TRBV5-1 and J is TRBJ2-3; 8 positions agree with TRBD1. The CDR3 has 14 residues. V trimming: 5 bases; J trimming: 4 bases; junction bases outside the gene matches: 6. Germline CDR1 is SGHRS and CDR2 is YFSETQ. Here the CDR3 DNA reads TGCGCCAGCAGACCCGGACAGGGCTCAGATACGCAGTATTTT. Translation: CASRPGQGSDTQYF.